The clone carrying this TCR beta chain occurred a few times. The data were taken from a study of blood T cell repertoires in COVID-19. Germline V lookup: CDR1 SGDLS, CDR2 YYNGEE. V lost 4 bases and J 2 bases, leaving 13 bases between the germline ends. The length of the CDR3 is 15 residues. Using immunoSEQ multiplex PCR, the repertoire was profiled, and TCRdb retains in-frame clones only, with some absent. The sample carries around 190,000 clones, 75% to 90% recorded once. The TCR comes from a woman aged 70 to 79 with COVID-19, enrolled during active disease. The genes are TRBV9 and TRBJ2-1; D is perhaps TRBD1 (6 bases). Sequenced material: peripheral blood. CDR3 sequence: CASSSEGETYNEQFF. The CDR3 nucleotides are TGTGCCAGCAGCTCAGAGGGGGAAACCTACAATGAGCAGTTCTTC.